Listed here are 10 T cell receptor beta chains from one sample, sequenced in a study of cytomegalovirus exposure and HLA in healthy donors. With 60 Vbeta and 13 Jbeta primers, the PCR was carried out. Produced via immunoSEQ multiplex PCR; TCRdb's table is partial and in-frame only. Seen here are approximately 160,000 clones, approximately 62% observed once, and the top ten hold roughly 1.4%. The sequencing sample was made of PBMCs. The receptor source for this set is a man aged 45-65 years in good health and CMV-seronegative.

This sequence joins TRBV7-2 and TRBJ1-6; TRBD1 matches at 7 bases. The CDR3 covers 19 residues. V trimming: 3 bases; J trimming: 8 bases; junction bases outside the gene matches: 19. From germline, CDR1 is SGHTA and CDR2 FQGNSA. The CDR3 region is CASSFIGQVNRIMDSPLHF. The CDR3 region has the DNA TGTGCCAGCAGCTTCATAGGACAGGTCAACAGGATCATGGATTCACCCCTCCACTTT.

Only a few counts were recorded for this clone. The chain has TRBV4-1 and TRBJ2-2, with a weak D call TRBD1 (5 bases). V dropped 1 base and J dropped 0 bases, with 6 bases sitting between them. Germline CDR1 MGHRA, CDR2 YSYEKL. CDR3 length: 15 residues. The CDR3 spells CASSQGGTNTGELFF. CDR3 nucleotide sequence: TGCGCCAGCAGCCAAGGGGGCACGAACACCGGGGAGCTGTTTTTT.

The chain employs TRBV5-1 and TRBJ1-1, with D uncertain. The CDR3 is made up of 14 amino acids. V dropped 0 bases and J dropped 0 bases, with 6 bases sitting between them. Germline V gene data show CDR1 as SGHRS and CDR2 as YFSETQ. CDR3 region: CASSLGHLNTEAFF. CDR3 DNA: TGCGCCAGCAGCTTGGGACACCTGAACACTGAAGCTTTCTTT.

V and J are TRBV6-6 and TRBJ1-1, with D unclear. The CDR3 sequence is 16 residues long. Per germline, CDR1 MNHNY and CDR2 SVGAGI (reference sequence). With 6 bases removed from V and 3 bases from J, the gap between germline ends came to 20 bases. CDR3 protein: CASSRPFVAEYTEAFF. The CDR3, as DNA: TGTGCCAGCAGCCGTCCTTTCGTTGCGGAGTACACTGAAGCTTTCTTT.

This sequence joins TRBV29-1 and TRBJ1-2, with 8 bases matching TRBD1. This CDR3 is 13 amino acids long. V was pared by 4 bases and J by 2 bases, with 3 bases of the junction left unmatched. Looked up from germline, CDR1 is SQVTM and CDR2 is ANQGSEA. CDR3 in amino acids: CSVGSGGNYGYTF. The CDR3 nucleotides read TGCAGCGTTGGGTCAGGGGGCAACTATGGCTACACCTTC.

V usage is TRBV27 and J usage is TRBJ2-2; 10 bases agree with TRBD2. The CDR3 runs 17 residues. V lost 3 bases, J lost 5 bases, and 9 bases stayed unmatched. Per germline, CDR1 MNHEY and CDR2 SMNVEV (reference sequence). CDR3 protein: CASSFRLAGAGTGELFF. The CDR3 DNA reads TGTGCCAGCAGTTTCCGTCTAGCGGGGGCGGGGACCGGGGAGCTGTTTTTT.

The chain is built from TRBV18 and TRBJ2-4, with 14 bases matching TRBD2. With 6 bases clipped from V and 8 bases from J, the junction kept 9 bases outside the gene matches. The germline V gene encodes CDR1 KGHSH and CDR2 LQKENI. This CDR3 contains 16 residues. CDR3 nucleotide sequence: TGTGCCAGCTCCCGCGGGACTAGCGGGGGCGGGGACATTCAGTACTTC. This sequence encodes CASSRGTSGGGDIQYF.

CDR3: CASSEGGQGAASPLHF. CDR3 in DNA: TGTGCCAGCAGTGAGGGGGGACAGGGGGCGGCTTCACCCCTCCACTTT. This rearrangement joins TRBV25-1 to TRBJ1-6, with TRBD1 matching 12 bases. The germline V gene has CDR1 MGHDK and CDR2 SYGVNS. The CDR3 runs 16 residues. Germline trimming cut 3 bases from V and 9 bases from J; bases unmatched to any gene: 6.

This chain joins TRBV6-6 and TRBJ2-6; TRBD2 might be the D (5 bases). Germline CDR1 and CDR2: MNHNY and SVGAGI (reference sequence). This CDR3 is 16 amino acids long. V gave up 5 bases and J gave up 0 bases, with 11 bases separating them. CDR3 sequence (DNA): TGTGCCAGCAGTGCCGCGGGTCCCTCTGGGGCCAACGTCCTGACTTTC. Amino acids: CASSAAGPSGANVLTF.

The chain carries TRBV11-3 and TRBJ2-1; the D gene is possibly TRBD1 (5 bases). CDR1 SGHNT and CDR2 YENEEA come from the germline V gene. V shed 5 bases and J shed 3 bases, with 8 bases lying between them. The CDR3 consists of 13 residues. CDR3 DNA: TGTGCCAGCAGCCAGGGATTCTACAATGAGCAGTTCTTC. It codes for CASSQGFYNEQFF.